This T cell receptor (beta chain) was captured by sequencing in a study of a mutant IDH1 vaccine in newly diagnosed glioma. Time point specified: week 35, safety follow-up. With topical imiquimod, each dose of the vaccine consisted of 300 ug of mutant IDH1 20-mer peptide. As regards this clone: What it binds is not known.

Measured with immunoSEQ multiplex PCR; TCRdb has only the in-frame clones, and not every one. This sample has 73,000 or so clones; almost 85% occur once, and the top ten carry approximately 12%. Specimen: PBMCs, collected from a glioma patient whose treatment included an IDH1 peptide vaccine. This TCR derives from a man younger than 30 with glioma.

CDR3 bases: TGTGCCAGCAGCACCCTCAGGGAGACCCAGTACTTC. Translation gives CASSTLRETQYF. The rearrangement links TRBV13 to TRBJ2-5; D uncertain. This CDR3 is 12 amino acids long. The ends were cut back, 5 bases at V and 5 bases at J, with 9 bases in the middle. From germline, CDR1 is PRHDT and CDR2 FYEKMQ (reference sequence).